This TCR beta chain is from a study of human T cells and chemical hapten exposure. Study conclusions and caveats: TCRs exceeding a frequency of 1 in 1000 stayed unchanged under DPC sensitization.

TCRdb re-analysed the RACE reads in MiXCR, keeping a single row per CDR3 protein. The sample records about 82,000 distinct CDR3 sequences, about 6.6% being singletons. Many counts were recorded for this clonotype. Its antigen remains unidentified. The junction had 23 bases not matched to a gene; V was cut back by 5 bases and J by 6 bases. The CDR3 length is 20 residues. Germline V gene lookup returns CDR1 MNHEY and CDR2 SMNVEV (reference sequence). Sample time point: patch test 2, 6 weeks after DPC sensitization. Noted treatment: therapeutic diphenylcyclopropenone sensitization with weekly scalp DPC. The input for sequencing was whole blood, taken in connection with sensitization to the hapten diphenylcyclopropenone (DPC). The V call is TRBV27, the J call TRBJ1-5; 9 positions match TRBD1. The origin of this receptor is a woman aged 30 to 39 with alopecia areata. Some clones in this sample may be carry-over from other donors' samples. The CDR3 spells CASSPTPPDRGQTRRQPQHF. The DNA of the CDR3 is TGTGCCAGCAGTCCCACCCCGCCGGACAGGGGCCAAACTAGGCGTCAGCCCCAGCATTTT.